This entry describes one TCR beta chain. The antigen remains undetermined. This entry belongs to a study of T cells in Graves' hyperthyroidism and ophthalmopathy. A sample of blood taken at first hyperthyroidism diagnosis preceded any ophthalmopathy symptoms. The source of the PBMCs was less than 12 ml of fresh peripheral blood. RNA transcripts gave rise to amplified TCR beta CDR3 regions. Carried out on the TCR CDR3, a first-round RT-PCR used the HTBI primer set. TCRdb independently ran MiXCR on the multiplex PCR reads; one entry per CDR3 protein. This sample yields about 360,000 distinct CDR3 sequences, of which 15% to 18% are seen a single time; 28% belongs to the top ten. The V gene lost 0 bases and the J gene lost 0 bases, with 13 bases spanning the gap. Germline V gene lookup returns CDR1 DFQATT and CDR2 SNEGSKA (reference sequence). The CDR3 length is 16 residues. Study observations and caveats: Blood samples included most of the expanded thyroid clonotypes exceeding 0.001. The model anticipated ophthalmopathy a median approximately 6.6 months pre-onset.

Input material: blood. The chain is built from TRBV20-1 and TRBJ2-3; D remains unclear. This sequence originates from a woman under 30 with Graves' hyperthyroidism that later progressed to Graves' ophthalmopathy. The CDR3 is CSARDGVAASTDTQYF. The CDR3 bases are TGCAGTGCTAGAGATGGGGTAGCAGCTAGCACAGATACGCAGTATTTT.